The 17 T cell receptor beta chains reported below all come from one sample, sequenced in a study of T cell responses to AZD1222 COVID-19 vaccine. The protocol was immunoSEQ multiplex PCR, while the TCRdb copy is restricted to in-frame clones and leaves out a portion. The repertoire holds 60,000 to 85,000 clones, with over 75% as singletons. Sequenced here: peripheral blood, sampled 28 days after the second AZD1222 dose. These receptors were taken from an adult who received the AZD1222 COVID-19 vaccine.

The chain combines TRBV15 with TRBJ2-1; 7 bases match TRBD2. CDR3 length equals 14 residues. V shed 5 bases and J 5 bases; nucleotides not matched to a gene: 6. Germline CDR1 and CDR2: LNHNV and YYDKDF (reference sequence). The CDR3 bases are TGTGCCACCAGCCCTGGGGGGACTAACAATGAGCAGTTCTTC. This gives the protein CATSPGGTNNEQFF.

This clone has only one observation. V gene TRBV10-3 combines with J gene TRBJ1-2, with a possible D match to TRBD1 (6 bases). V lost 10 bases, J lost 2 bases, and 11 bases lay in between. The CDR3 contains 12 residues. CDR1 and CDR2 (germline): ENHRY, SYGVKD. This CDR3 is CASGTQNYGYTF. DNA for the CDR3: TGTGCCAGCGGGACACAGAACTATGGCTACACCTTC.

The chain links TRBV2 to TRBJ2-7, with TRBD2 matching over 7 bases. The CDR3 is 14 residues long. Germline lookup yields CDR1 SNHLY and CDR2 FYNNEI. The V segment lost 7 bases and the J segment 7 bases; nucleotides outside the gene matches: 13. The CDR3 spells CASNLASGVGEQYF. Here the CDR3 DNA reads TGTGCCAGCAACCTGGCTAGCGGCGTTGGGGAGCAGTACTTC.

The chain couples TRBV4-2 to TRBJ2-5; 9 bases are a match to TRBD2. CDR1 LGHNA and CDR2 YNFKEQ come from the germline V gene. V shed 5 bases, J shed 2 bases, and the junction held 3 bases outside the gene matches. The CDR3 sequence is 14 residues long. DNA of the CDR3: TGTGCCAGCAGCGCTAGCGGGGAACAAGAGACCCAGTACTTC. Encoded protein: CASSASGEQETQYF.

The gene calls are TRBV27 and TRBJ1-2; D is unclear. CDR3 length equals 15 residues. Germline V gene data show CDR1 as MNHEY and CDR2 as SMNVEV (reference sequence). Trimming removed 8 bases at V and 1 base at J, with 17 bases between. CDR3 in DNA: TGTGCCAGCTGTACATCCAGGCAGCTTAACTATGGCTACACCTTC. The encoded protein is CASCTSRQLNYGYTF.

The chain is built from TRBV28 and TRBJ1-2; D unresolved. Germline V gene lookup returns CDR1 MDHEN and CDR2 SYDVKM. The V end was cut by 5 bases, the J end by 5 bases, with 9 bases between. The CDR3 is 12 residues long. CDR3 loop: CASSATQYGYTF. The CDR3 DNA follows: TGTGCCAGCAGTGCCACACAATATGGCTACACCTTC.

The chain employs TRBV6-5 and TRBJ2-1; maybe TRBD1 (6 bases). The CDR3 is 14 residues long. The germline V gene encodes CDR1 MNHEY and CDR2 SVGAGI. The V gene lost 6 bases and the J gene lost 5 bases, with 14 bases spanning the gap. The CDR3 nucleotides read TGTGCCAGCAGCGCCGGGACACAAAACAATGAGCAGTTCTTC. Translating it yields CASSAGTQNNEQFF.

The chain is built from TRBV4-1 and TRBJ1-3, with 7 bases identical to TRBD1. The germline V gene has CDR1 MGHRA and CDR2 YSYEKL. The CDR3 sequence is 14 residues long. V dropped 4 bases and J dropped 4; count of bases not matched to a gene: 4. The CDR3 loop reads CASSPWGQGNTIYF. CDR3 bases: TGCGCCAGCAGCCCCTGGGGACAGGGAAACACCATATATTTT.

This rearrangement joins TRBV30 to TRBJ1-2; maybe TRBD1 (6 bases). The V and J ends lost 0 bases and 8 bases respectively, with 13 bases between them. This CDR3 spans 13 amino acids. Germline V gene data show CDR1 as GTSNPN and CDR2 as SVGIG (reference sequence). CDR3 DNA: TGTGCCTGGAGTGTACCCGGGGGGCGAGGCTACACCTTC. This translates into CAWSVPGGRGYTF. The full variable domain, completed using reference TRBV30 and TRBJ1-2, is SQTIHQWPATLVQPVGSPLSLECTVEGTSNPNLYWYRQAAGRGLQLLFYSVGIGQISSEVPQNLSASRPQDRQFILSSKKLLLSDSGFYLCAWSVPGGRGYTFGSGTRLTVV.

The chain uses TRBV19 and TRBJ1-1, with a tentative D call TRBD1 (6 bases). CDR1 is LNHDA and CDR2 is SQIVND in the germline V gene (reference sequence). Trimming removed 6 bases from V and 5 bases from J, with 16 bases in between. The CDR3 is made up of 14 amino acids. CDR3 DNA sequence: TGTGCCAGTAGCGCAGGGGTCGGAGGGACTGAAGCTTTCTTT. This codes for CASSAGVGGTEAFF.

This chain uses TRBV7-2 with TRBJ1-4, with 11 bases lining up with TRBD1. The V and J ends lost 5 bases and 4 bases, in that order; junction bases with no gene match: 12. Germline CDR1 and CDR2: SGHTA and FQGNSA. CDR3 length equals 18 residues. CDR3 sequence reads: CASSPRVRTGGYNEKLFF. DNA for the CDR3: TGTGCCAGCAGCCCGCGAGTTAGGACAGGGGGCTATAATGAAAAACTGTTTTTT. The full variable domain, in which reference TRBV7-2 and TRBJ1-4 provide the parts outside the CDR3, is GAGVSQSPSNKVTEKGKDVELRCDPISGHTALYWYRQSLGQGLEFLIYFQGNSAPDKSGLPSDRFSAERTGGSVSTLTIQRTQQEDSAVYLCASSPRVRTGGYNEKLFFGSGTQLSVL.

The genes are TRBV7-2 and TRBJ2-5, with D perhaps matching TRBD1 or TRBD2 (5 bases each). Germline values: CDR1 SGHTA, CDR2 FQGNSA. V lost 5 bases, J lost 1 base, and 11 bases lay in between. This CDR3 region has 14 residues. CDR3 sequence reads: CASSIGTVQETQYF. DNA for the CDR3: TGTGCCAGCAGCATTGGGACGGTCCAAGAGACCCAGTACTTC.

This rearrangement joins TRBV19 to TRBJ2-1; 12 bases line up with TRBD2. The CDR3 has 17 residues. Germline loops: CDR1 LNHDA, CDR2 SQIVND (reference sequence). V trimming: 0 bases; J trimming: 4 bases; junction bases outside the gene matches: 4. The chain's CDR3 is CASSIDRTSGAYNEQFF. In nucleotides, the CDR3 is TGTGCCAGTAGTATAGATAGGACTAGCGGGGCGTACAATGAGCAGTTCTTC.

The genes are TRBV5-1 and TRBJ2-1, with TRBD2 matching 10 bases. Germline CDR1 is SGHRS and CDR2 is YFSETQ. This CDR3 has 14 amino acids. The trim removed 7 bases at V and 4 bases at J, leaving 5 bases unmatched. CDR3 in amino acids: CASAVAGGYNEQFF. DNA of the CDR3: TGCGCCAGCGCGGTAGCGGGGGGTTACAATGAGCAGTTCTTC.

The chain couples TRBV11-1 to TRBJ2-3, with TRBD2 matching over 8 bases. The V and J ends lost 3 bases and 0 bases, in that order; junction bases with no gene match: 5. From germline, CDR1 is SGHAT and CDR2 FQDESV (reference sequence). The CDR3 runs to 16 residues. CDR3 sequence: CASSFQLAGSTDTQYF. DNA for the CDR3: TGTGCCAGCAGCTTCCAATTAGCGGGGAGCACAGATACGCAGTATTTT.

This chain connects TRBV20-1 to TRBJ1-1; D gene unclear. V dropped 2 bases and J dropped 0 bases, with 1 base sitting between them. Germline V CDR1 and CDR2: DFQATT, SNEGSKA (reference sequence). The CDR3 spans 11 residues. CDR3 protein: CSARMNTEAFF. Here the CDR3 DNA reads TGCAGTGCTAGAATGAACACTGAAGCTTTCTTT.

CDR3 sequence (DNA): TGCGCCAGCAGCCGCGACGGGCCAAATTCACCCCTCCACTTT. Residues: CASSRDGPNSPLHF. The chain is built from TRBV5-1 and TRBJ1-6; D call uncertain. The CDR3 totals 14 residues. Germline CDR1 SGHRS, CDR2 YFSETQ. V lost 4 bases and J lost 7, with 12 bases in between.